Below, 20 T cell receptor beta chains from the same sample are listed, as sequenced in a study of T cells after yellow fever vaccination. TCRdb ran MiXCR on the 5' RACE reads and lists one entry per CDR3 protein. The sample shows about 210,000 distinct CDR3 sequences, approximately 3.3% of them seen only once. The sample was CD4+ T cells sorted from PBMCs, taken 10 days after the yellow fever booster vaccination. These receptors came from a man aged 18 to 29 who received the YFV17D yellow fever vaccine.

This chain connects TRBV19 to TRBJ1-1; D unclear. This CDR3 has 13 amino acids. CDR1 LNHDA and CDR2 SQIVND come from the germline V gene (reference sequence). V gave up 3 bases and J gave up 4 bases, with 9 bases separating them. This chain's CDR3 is CASSIRELTEAFF. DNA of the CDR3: TGTGCCAGTAGTATCCGGGAGCTCACTGAAGCTTTCTTT.

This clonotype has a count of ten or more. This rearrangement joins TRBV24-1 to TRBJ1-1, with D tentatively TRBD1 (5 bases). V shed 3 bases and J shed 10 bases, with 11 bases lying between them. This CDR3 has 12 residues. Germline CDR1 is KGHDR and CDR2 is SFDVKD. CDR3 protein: CATSDKWGSAFF. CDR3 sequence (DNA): TGTGCCACCAGTGATAAATGGGGGTCAGCTTTCTTT.

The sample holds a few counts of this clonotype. CDR3 in DNA: TGTGCCAGCAGCCAAGGACTAGCGGGGATAGAGACCCAGTACTTC. It is translated as CASSQGLAGIETQYF. The rearrangement uses TRBV3-1 and TRBJ2-5; 11 nucleotides agree with TRBD2. This CDR3 has 15 residues. V lost 1 base and J lost 4; bases outside the gene matches: 2. Germline V gene lookup returns CDR1 LGHDT and CDR2 YNNKEL (reference sequence).

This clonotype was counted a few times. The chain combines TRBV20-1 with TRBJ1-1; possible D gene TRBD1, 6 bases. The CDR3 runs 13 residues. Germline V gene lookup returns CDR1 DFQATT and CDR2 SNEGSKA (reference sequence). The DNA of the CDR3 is TGCACCCCCCCGGGGGCTATGAACACTGAAGCTTTCTTT. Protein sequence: CTPPGAMNTEAFF.

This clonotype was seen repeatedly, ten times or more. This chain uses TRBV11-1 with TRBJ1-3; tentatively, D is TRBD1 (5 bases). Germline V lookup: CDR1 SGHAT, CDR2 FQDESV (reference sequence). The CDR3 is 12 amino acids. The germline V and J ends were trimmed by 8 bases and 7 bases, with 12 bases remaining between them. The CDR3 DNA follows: TGTGCCAGCGGGGGACGGCGGAACACCATATATTTT. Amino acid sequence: CASGGRRNTIYF.

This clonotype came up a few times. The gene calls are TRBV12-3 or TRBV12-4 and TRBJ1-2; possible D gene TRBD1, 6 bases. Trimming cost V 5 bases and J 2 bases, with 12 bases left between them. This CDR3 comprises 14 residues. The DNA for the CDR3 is TGTGCCAGCAGTCACAGGGTTACGAACTATGGCTACACCTTC. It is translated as CASSHRVTNYGYTF.

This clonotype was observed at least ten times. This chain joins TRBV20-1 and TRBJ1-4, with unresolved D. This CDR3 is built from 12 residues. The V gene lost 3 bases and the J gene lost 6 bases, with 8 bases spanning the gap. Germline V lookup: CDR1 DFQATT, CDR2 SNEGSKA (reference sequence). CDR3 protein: CSARGLDEKLFF. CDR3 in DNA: TGCAGTGCTAGGGGGTTGGATGAAAAACTGTTTTTT.

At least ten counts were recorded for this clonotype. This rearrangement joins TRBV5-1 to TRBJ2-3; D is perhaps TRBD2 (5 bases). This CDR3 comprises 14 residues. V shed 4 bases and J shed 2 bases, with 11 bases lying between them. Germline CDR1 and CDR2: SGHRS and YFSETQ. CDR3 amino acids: CASSRQDFTDTQYF. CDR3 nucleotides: TGCGCCAGCAGCAGGCAGGACTTCACAGATACGCAGTATTTT.

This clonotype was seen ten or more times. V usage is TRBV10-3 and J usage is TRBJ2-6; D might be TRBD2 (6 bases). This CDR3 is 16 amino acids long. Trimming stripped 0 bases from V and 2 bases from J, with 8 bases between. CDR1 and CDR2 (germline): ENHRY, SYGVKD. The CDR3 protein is CAISESREAGANVLTF. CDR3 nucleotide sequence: TGTGCCATCAGTGAGTCGAGGGAGGCTGGGGCCAACGTCCTGACTTTC.

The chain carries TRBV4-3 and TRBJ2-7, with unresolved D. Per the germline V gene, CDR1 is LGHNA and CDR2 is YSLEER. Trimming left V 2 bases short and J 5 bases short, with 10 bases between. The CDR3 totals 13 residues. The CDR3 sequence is CASSQRLQDEQYF. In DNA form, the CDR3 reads TGCGCCAGCAGCCAACGACTCCAGGACGAGCAGTACTTC.

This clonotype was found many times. In nucleotides, the CDR3 is TGCAGCGCCAGGGTTATCGACACCGGGGAGCTGTTTTTT. Its translation is CSARVIDTGELFF. V and J are TRBV29-1 and TRBJ2-2, with D tentatively TRBD1 (5 bases). Looked up from germline, CDR1 is SQVTM and CDR2 is ANQGSEA. V was pared by 7 bases and J by 3 bases, with 12 bases between. This CDR3 region has 13 residues.

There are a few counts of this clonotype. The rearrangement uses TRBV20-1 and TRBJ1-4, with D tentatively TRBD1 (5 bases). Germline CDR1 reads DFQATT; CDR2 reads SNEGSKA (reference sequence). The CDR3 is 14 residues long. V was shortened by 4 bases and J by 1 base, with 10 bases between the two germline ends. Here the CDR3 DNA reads TGCAGTGCTAATGGGGGGGGAACTAATGAAAAACTGTTTTTT. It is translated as CSANGGGTNEKLFF.

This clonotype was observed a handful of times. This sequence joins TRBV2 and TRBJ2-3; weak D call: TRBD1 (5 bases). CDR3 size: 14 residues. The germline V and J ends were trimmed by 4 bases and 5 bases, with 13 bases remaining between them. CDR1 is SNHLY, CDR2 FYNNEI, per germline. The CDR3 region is CASSANTQGDTQYF. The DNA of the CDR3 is TGTGCCAGCAGTGCGAACACCCAGGGAGATACGCAGTATTTT.

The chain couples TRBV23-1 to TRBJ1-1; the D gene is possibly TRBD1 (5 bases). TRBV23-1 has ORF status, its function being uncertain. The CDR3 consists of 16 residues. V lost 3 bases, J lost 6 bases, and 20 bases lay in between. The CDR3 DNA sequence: TGCGCCAGCAGTCAGTCCCGATTAACAGGCAGCGCTGAAGCTTTCTTT. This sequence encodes CASSQSRLTGSAEAFF.

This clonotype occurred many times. CDR3 sequence: CASSQDYYNEQFF. The DNA of the CDR3 is TGTGCCAGCAGCCAGGACTATTACAATGAGCAGTTCTTC. The rearrangement links TRBV7-3 to TRBJ2-1, with a tentative D call TRBD2 (6 bases). Germline V gives CDR1 SGHTA, CDR2 FQGTGA. The CDR3 is 13 residues long. Trimming took off 5 bases at V and 4 bases at J, with 9 bases between the two ends.

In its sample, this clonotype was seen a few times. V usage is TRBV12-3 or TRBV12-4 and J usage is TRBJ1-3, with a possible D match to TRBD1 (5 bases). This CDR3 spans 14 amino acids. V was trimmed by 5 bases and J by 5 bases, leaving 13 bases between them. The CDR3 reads CASSPGRRRNTIYF. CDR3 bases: TGTGCCAGCAGTCCGGGACGACGGAGAAACACCATATATTTT.

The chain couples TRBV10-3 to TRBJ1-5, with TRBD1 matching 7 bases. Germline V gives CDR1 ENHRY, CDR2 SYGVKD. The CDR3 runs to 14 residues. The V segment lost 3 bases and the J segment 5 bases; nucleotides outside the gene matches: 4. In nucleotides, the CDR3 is TGTGCCATCAGTGAAGCAGGGGGTGATCAGCCCCAGCATTTT. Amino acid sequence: CAISEAGGDQPQHF.

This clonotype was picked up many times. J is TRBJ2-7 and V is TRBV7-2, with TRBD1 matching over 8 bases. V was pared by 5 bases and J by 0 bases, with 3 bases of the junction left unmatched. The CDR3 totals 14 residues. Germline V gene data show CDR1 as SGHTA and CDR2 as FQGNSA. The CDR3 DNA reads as TGTGCCAGCAGCCCACAGGGGGTCTCCTACGAGCAGTACTTC. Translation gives CASSPQGVSYEQYF.

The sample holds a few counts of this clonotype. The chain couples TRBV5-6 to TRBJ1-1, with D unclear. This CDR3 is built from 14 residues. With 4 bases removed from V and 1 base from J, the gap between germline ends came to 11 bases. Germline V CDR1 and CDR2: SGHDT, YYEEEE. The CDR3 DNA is TGTGCCAGCAGCCATATCGGAGGGAACACTGAAGCTTTCTTT. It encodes CASSHIGGNTEAFF.

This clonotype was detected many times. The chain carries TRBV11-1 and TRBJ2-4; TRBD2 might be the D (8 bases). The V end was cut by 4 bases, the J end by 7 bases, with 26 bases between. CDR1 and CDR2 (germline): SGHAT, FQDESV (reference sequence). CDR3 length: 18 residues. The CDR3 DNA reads TGTGCCAGCAGCTCACCAAGCGGGGGACAGACCGACGGGAACATTCAGTACTTC. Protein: CASSSPSGGQTDGNIQYF.